This T cell receptor (beta chain) originates from a study of blood T cell repertoires in COVID-19. At the level of the study: From T cells, B-cell-depleted T cells, or PBMCs came the material, which was cDNA or gDNA.

Some clones are missing from TCRdb's copy, which holds only in-frame ones; the method was immunoSEQ multiplex PCR. In the table there are more than 150,000 clones, around 91% of which are singletons. V shed 6 bases, J shed 5 bases, and the junction held 7 bases outside the gene matches. Germline assignment: CDR1 SGHTA and CDR2 FQGTGA. The CDR3 extends over 15 amino acids. The rearrangement links TRBV7-3 to TRBJ2-5; TRBD1 agrees at 12 bases. This clonotype originated in a woman aged 35 to 49 with acute or convalescent COVID-19. The specimen was peripheral blood. CDR3 residues: CASSRDRGHGETQYF. The DNA of the CDR3 is TGTGCCAGCAGTCGGGACAGGGGGCACGGGGAGACCCAGTACTTC.